Following are 26 T cell receptor beta chains from one sample sequenced in a study of T cell clonality in common variable immunodeficiency. The data were produced by immunoSEQ multiplex PCR, yet TCRdb's version contains in-frame clones alone and is incomplete. The sample holds some 38,000 clones, and no clone turns up only once. The sample was peripheral blood mononuclear cells. The receptors were gathered from a person aged 18-70 years in good health.

This clone was counted ten times or more. Sequencing ends 3 residues short of the CDR3 end; the germline J gene provides the rest. V is TRBV20-1 and J is TRBJ2-7; tentatively, D is TRBD2 (6 bases). The CDR3 is made up of 14 amino acids. The V end lost 5 bases, the J end lost 5 bases, and 19 bases lay between the germline ends. CDR1 and CDR2 from the germline V gene are DFQATT and SNEGSKA (reference sequence). CDR3 region: CSALRPLARDEQYF. The sequenced part of the CDR3 DNA is TGCAGTGCTCTCAGGCCCCTAGCGCGGGACGAG.

This clone was counted many times. With the read ending 3 residues before the CDR3 end, the germline J gene is used to fill in that end. V and J are TRBV30 and TRBJ2-2; D is perhaps TRBD1 (6 bases). The germline V gene encodes CDR1 GTSNPN and CDR2 SVGIG (reference sequence). The CDR3 runs 14 residues. V gave up 1 base and J gave up 4 bases, with 10 bases separating them. CDR3 region: CAWSGQGFTGELFF. CDR3 DNA (partial): TGTGCCTGGAGTGGGCAGGGGTTCACCGGGGAG. The whole variable domain, remainder taken from reference TRBV30 and TRBJ2-2, is SQTIHQWPATLVQPVGSPLSLECTVEGTSNPNLYWYRQAAGRGLQLLFYSVGIGQISSEVPQNLSASRPQDRQFILSSKKLLLSDSGFYLCAWSGQGFTGELFFGEGSRLTVL.

This clone was seen at least ten times. The CDR3 end falls 3 residues outside the read, so it is completed with the germline J gene. The chain joins TRBV19 to TRBJ2-4; 14 bases fit TRBD2. The CDR3 sequence is 15 residues long. CDR1 and CDR2 from the germline V gene are LNHDA and SQIVND (reference sequence). V gave up 6 bases and J gave up 8 bases; unmatched junction bases: 6. CDR3: CASRIPGLAGDIQYF. CDR3 DNA (partial): TGTGCCAGTAGGATTCCGGGACTAGCGGGGGACATT.

This clone showed up many times. The CDR3 extends 3 residues past the end of the read, so its final part is completed from the germline J gene. The J gene is TRBJ2-2, the V gene TRBV15, with 7 positions matching TRBD1. The germline CDR1 and CDR2 sequences are LNHNV and YYDKDF (reference sequence). V lost 3 bases to trimming and J lost 4 bases; unmatched junction nucleotides: 23. This CDR3 contains 21 residues. CDR3 loop: CATSRRIQGLSLFTSTGELFF. Partial CDR3 DNA: TGTGCCACCAGCAGGAGGATACAGGGGCTTAGCCTTTTCACTAGCACCGGGGAG. Full variable domain (remainder filled in from reference TRBV15 and TRBJ2-2): DAMVIQNPRYQVTQFGKPVTLSCSQTLNHNVMYWYQQKSSQAPKLLFHYYDKDFNNEADTPDNFQSRRPNTSFCFLDIRSPGLGDTAMYLCATSRRIQGLSLFTSTGELFFGEGSRLTVL.

This clone was recorded many times. The CDR3 loop reads CASSLGQGGGRGYTF. The CDR3 bases that were read are TGTGCCAGCAGCTTAGGTCAGGGAGGGGGACGGGGC. This chain connects TRBV7-2 to TRBJ1-2, with D perhaps TRBD1 (6 bases). Read sequence stops 3 residues before the CDR3 end, and the germline J gene provides the missing end. The germline CDR1 and CDR2 sequences are SGHTA and FQGNSA. The CDR3 is 15 amino acids. Filled out from reference TRBV7-2 and TRBJ1-2, the complete variable domain reads GAGVSQSPSNKVTEKGKDVELRCDPISGHTALYWYRQSLGQGLEFLIYFQGNSAPDKSGLPSDRFSAERTGGSVSTLTIQRTQQEDSAVYLCASSLGQGGGRGYTFGSGTRLTVV.

This clone was detected ten times or more. The read gets to within 3 residues of the CDR3 end, and the germline J gene fills in the rest. The chain combines TRBV7-2 with TRBJ2-1, with D unclear. CDR3 length equals 13 residues. V lost 1 base to trimming and J lost 2 bases, with 3 bases between them. CDR1 is SGHTA, CDR2 FQGNSA, per germline. The CDR3: CASSLEAYNEQFF. The DNA read from the CDR3 is TGTGCCAGCAGCTTAGAGGCCTACAATGAG.

This clone was recorded at least ten times. The CDR3 is cut off 3 residues early in the read; its end comes from the germline J gene. The V gene is TRBV6-2 or TRBV6-3, the J gene TRBJ2-7, with D possibly TRBD1 on 5 matching bases. Germline V gene data show CDR1 as MNHEY and CDR2 as SVGEGT. The CDR3 loop spans 16 amino acids. Trimming removed 0 bases from V and 2 bases from J, with 14 bases in between. CDR3 protein: CASSYSIGGRAYEQYF. CDR3 bases read: TGTGCCAGCAGTTACTCGATTGGTGGCAGGGCCTACGAG.

This clone occurred many times. The DNA ends 3 residues before the CDR3 does, and the rest of the CDR3 is filled in from the germline J gene. The rearrangement links TRBV6-1 to TRBJ2-1; 9 nucleotides line up with TRBD2. The CDR3 runs to 16 residues. Germline loops: CDR1 MNHNS, CDR2 SASEGT. Trimming cost V 1 base and J 4 bases; bases outside gene matches: 5. The CDR3 protein is CASSEEGLAPYNEQFF. CDR3 DNA, as far as it was read: TGTGCCAGCAGTGAAGAGGGACTAGCCCCATACAATGAG.

The sample holds many counts of this clone. The DNA ends 3 residues before the CDR3 does, and the rest of the CDR3 is filled in from the germline J gene. The rearrangement uses TRBV4-1 and TRBJ2-6; 7 bases match TRBD1. The V segment lost 1 base and the J segment 0 bases; nucleotides outside the gene matches: 0. The V gene's germline CDR1 is MGHRA and CDR2 YSYEKL. This CDR3 comprises 16 residues. This chain's CDR3 is CASSQGDSSGANVLTF. The sequenced part of the CDR3 DNA is TGCGCCAGCAGCCAAGGGGACAGCTCTGGGGCCAACGTC.

This clone was seen ten or more times. The read ends 3 residues early relative to the CDR3; the germline J gene fills the gap. The rearrangement uses TRBV19 and TRBJ2-5; 7 bases match TRBD2. Germline V CDR1 and CDR2: LNHDA, SQIVND (reference sequence). Germline trimming cut 5 bases from V and 2 bases from J; bases unmatched to any gene: 2. The CDR3 is 13 residues long. The chain's CDR3 is CASSLGLQETQYF. The sequenced part of the CDR3 DNA is TGTGCCAGTAGTTTGGGACTACAAGAGACC.

The sample holds many counts of this clone. The read finishes 3 residues shy of the CDR3 end, and the germline J gene is used to complete it. The chain uses TRBV29-1 and TRBJ1-2; tentatively, D is TRBD1 (5 bases). CDR1 is SQVTM, CDR2 ANQGSEA, per germline. The V end lost 6 bases, the J end lost 4 bases, and 15 bases lay between the germline ends. The CDR3 spans 13 residues. The CDR3 bases that were read are TGCAGCGTGGCCCTAGGGGCTCGCTATGGC. Protein: CSVALGARYG. The full-length CDR3 reads as CSVALGARYGYTF. The full variable domain, in which reference TRBV29-1 and TRBJ1-2 provide the parts outside the CDR3, is SAVISQKPSRDICQRGTSLTIQCQVDSQVTMMFWYRQQPGQSLTLIATANQGSEATYESGFVIDKFPISRPNLTFSTLTVSNMSPEDSSIYLCSVALGARYGYTFGSGTRLTVV.

This clone showed up many times. The missing CDR3 end, 3 residues past where the read stops, is filled in from the germline J gene. Within the sample, other DNA sequences also encode this same CDR3. The J gene is TRBJ2-6, the V gene TRBV2, with D possibly matching TRBD1 (5 bases). Germline CDR1 reads SNHLY; CDR2 reads FYNNEI. There are 15 residues in the CDR3. Trimming took 4 bases from V and 0 from J, leaving 7 bases between them. Here the CDR3 reads CASSGQLSGANVLTF. CDR3 bases read: TGTGCCAGCAGTGGACAGCTCTCTGGGGCCAACGTC.

In its sample, this clone was seen many times. The sequence runs out 3 residues before the end of the CDR3; the remainder is reconstructed from the germline J gene. This chain joins TRBV11-2 and TRBJ2-7; 10 nucleotides align to TRBD1. This CDR3 comprises 14 residues. Germline V lookup: CDR1 SGHAT, CDR2 FQNNGV. Trimming at V came to 5 bases and at J to 6 bases, leaving 7 bases not matched to a gene. The chain's CDR3 is CASSIRTGGVEQYF. Partial CDR3 DNA: TGTGCCAGCAGCATACGGACAGGGGGGGTCGAG.

This clone appeared many times. CDR3 amino acids: CASSRLEPKRAYSNQPQHF. CDR3 bases read: TGTGCCAGTAGTAGATTGGAACCCAAGAGGGCCTATAGCAATCAGCCC. J is TRBJ1-5 and V is TRBV19; D remains unclear. Coverage ceases 3 residues before the CDR3 finishes, and the germline J gene fills in the end. This CDR3 region has 19 residues. CDR1 is LNHDA and CDR2 is SQIVND in the germline V gene (reference sequence). V shed 4 bases and J shed 0 bases, with 22 bases lying between them.

This clone has just a few counts. The read gets to within 3 residues of the CDR3 end, and the germline J gene fills in the rest. The chain employs TRBV10-2 and TRBJ1-2, with D possibly matching TRBD1 (6 bases). Trimming shortened V by 7 bases and J by 4 bases, and 16 bases separated the two germline ends. This CDR3 is 14 amino acids long. Germline V lookup: CDR1 WSHSY, CDR2 SAAADI. CDR3 amino acids: CASNRQALSYGYTF. CDR3 DNA, as far as it was read: TGCGCCAGCAACAGACAGGCTTTATCCTATGGC.

By its share, this clone is medium-sized. The CDR3 extends 3 residues past the end of the read, so its final part is completed from the germline J gene. V is TRBV9 and J is TRBJ2-1, with 8 bases matching TRBD1. CDR1 is SGDLS and CDR2 is YYNGEE in the germline V gene. The CDR3 sequence is 15 residues long. V lost 3 bases, J lost 9 bases, and 11 bases stayed unmatched. CDR3 bases read: TGTGCCAGCAGCGCGCAGACAGGGGATAGGAGTGAG. Its protein product is CASSAQTGDRSE. The entire CDR3 is CASSAQTGDRSEQFF.

This clone was observed at least ten times. The observed sequence ends 3 residues before the CDR3 terminus, with the missing tail filled in from the germline J gene. The rearrangement uses TRBV5-1 and TRBJ1-1; D possibly corresponds to TRBD1 (5 bases). V gave up 4 bases and J gave up 1 base, with 14 bases separating them. The germline V gene has CDR1 SGHRS and CDR2 YFSETQ. CDR3 length equals 15 residues. The DNA read from the CDR3 is TGCGCCAGCAGCACCCTGGGACTTCAGAACACTGAA. Translation gives CASSTLGLQNTE. The full CDR3 sequence reads CASSTLGLQNTEAFF.

In this sample, this clone turned up many times. The read comes to an end 3 residues before the CDR3 does, leaving the germline J gene to fill in the end. The V gene is TRBV15, the J gene TRBJ2-5, with 9 bases matching TRBD2. This CDR3 is 20 amino acids long. Germline loops: CDR1 LNHNV, CDR2 YYDKDF (reference sequence). The J segment lost 4 bases and the V segment lost 0 bases, leaving 18 bases of the junction unmatched. The CDR3 bases that were read are TGTGCCACCAGCAGAGATCAGGTGCCCGGGACTAGCCGGGCAGGAGAGACC. This gives the protein CATSRDQVPGTSRAGET. The CDR3 as a whole reads CATSRDQVPGTSRAGETQYF.

This clone was counted ten times or more. The missing CDR3 end, 3 residues past where the read stops, is filled in from the germline J gene. The chain uses TRBV4-1 and TRBJ1-4; 10 bases line up with TRBD1. V trimming: 2 bases; J trimming: 4 bases; junction bases outside the gene matches: 4. The germline gives CDR1 MGHRA, CDR2 YSYEKL. The CDR3 has 16 residues. The sequenced part of the CDR3 DNA is TGCGCCAGCAGCCAACACGGACAGGGGGGTAATGAAAAA. It specifies CASSQHGQGGNEK. The entire CDR3 is CASSQHGQGGNEKLFF.

This clone showed up many times. Read sequence stops 3 residues before the CDR3 end, and the germline J gene provides the missing end. This chain joins TRBV10-3 and TRBJ2-5; 7 bases fit TRBD2. This CDR3 contains 14 residues. CDR1 is ENHRY and CDR2 is SYGVKD in the germline V gene. Unmatched junction bases numbered 4, after V lost 2 bases and J lost 4 bases. CDR3 DNA (partial): TGTGCCATCAGTGAGGCGGGGGAGAGAGAGACC. Translated, it gives CAISEAGERET. The entire CDR3 protein reads CAISEAGERETQYF.

There are many counts of this clone. The CDR3 is cut off 3 residues early in the read; its end comes from the germline J gene. The V call is TRBV7-2, the J call TRBJ2-5; D might be TRBD2 (6 bases). V was trimmed by 6 bases and J by 2 bases, leaving 10 bases between them. Germline V gene lookup returns CDR1 SGHTA and CDR2 FQGNSA. The length of the CDR3 is 13 residues. Partial CDR3 DNA: TGTGCCAGCAGTCGGGCGGGACAAGAGACC. Translation: CASSRAGQET. The CDR3 reads in full as CASSRAGQETQYF.

This clone was observed at least ten times. The read terminates 3 residues ahead of where the CDR3 ends, so the germline J gene completes it. The chain employs TRBV5-8 and TRBJ2-2, with 7 positions matching TRBD2. The junction had 4 bases not matched to a gene; V was cut back by 4 bases and J by 1 base. Germline V gives CDR1 SGHTS, CDR2 YDEGEE. The CDR3 extends over 15 amino acids. The sequenced part of the CDR3 DNA is TGTGCCAGCAGCGCGGGGGACGGGAACACCGGGGAG. Translated, it gives CASSAGDGNTGE. The full CDR3 protein is CASSAGDGNTGELFF.

Many counts were recorded for this clone. The missing CDR3 end, 3 residues past where the read stops, is filled in from the germline J gene. The V call is TRBV5-1, the J call TRBJ2-3, with TRBD1 matching 7 bases. This CDR3 is built from 13 residues. CDR1 and CDR2 from the germline V gene are SGHRS and YFSETQ. V gave up 4 bases and J gave up 5 bases; unmatched junction bases: 4. CDR3 protein: CASSHTGVDTQYF. CDR3 DNA, as far as it was read: TGCGCCAGCAGCCACACAGGGGTAGATACG.

This clone has a count of ten or more. The read comes to an end 3 residues before the CDR3 does, leaving the germline J gene to fill in the end. V gene TRBV5-1 combines with J gene TRBJ1-1; 8 bases are shared with TRBD1. The CDR3 loop spans 17 amino acids. Germline lookup yields CDR1 SGHRS and CDR2 YFSETQ. V lost 1 base, J lost 0 bases, and 8 bases stayed unmatched. CDR3 DNA (partial): TGCGCCAGCAGCTTGATCCTCAGGGGGCATTTGAACACTGAA. This gives the protein CASSLILRGHLNTE. The whole CDR3 protein is CASSLILRGHLNTEAFF.

This clone came up many times. The DNA ends 3 residues before the CDR3 does, and the rest of the CDR3 is filled in from the germline J gene. This sequence joins TRBV2 and TRBJ2-7, with 10 bases fitting TRBD1. The V segment lost 6 bases and the J segment 5 bases; nucleotides outside the gene matches: 7. Germline lookup yields CDR1 SNHLY and CDR2 FYNNEI. The CDR3 is 14 amino acids. The CDR3 sequence: CASRTGQGTHEQYF. CDR3 bases read: TGTGCCAGCAGAACGGGACAGGGGACCCACGAG.

In its sample, this clone was seen many times. The read ends 3 residues before the CDR3 terminus; that terminus is restored from the germline J gene. The gene calls are TRBV19 and TRBJ2-2; 12 bases align to TRBD2. The CDR3 sequence is 16 residues long. Trimming took 4 bases from V and 0 from J; bases not matched to a gene: 0. Germline assignment: CDR1 LNHDA and CDR2 SQIVND (reference sequence). The covered CDR3 bases are TGTGCCAGTAGTAGACTAGCGGGGGCGAACACCGGGGAG. Amino acid sequence: CASSRLAGANTGE. The whole CDR3 region reads CASSRLAGANTGELFF.